This T cell receptor (beta chain) comes out of a study of beta chain features in type 1 diabetes. The study's findings and limits: Although PCR might favor shorter templates, it would do so equally in patients and controls.

Via the markers CD45RO/CCR7/CD25/CD127/CD95/CD27, stem cell-like memory, regulatory, central memory and naive CD4+ cells were sorted. Purity above 95% was achieved in all sorted populations. Notes on this clone: What it recognizes is unknown.

All of the isolated RNA was reverse transcribed, so expressed TCRB transcripts were sequenced. The data were produced by immunoSEQ multiplex PCR, yet TCRdb's version contains in-frame clones alone and is incomplete. This sample has 140,000 to 150,000 clones, with 40% to 60% found just once. The clonotype originates from a man aged 18 to 30 in good health. The source material was Tregs from blood.

The CDR3 region is CASTGRTSGISPATQYF. The CDR3 DNA is TGTGCCAGCACTGGTCGGACTAGCGGGATCTCGCCCGCGACCCAGTACTTC. The chain carries TRBV9 and TRBJ2-5, with 12 bases lining up with TRBD2. The CDR3 loop spans 17 amino acids. Losses at the gene ends were 6 bases for V and 7 bases for J; bases not matched to a gene: 16. Per germline, CDR1 SGDLS and CDR2 YYNGEE.